This T cell receptor beta chain was recorded in a study of blood T cells in healthy people across ages. Points on this clonotype: One end of the junction does not line up with germline, which may come from a read error.

A second PCR of about 6 to 11 cycles used a sample-barcoded 5' primer and a J-beta primer mix. TCRdb redid the calling of the 5' RACE reads with MiXCR, one entry per CDR3 protein. Here the sample spans about 1.6 million distinct CDR3 sequences, around 36% being singletons. Sequenced: blood. The clonotype was recovered from a woman aged 30 to 39 in good health.

The chain's CDR3 is CAGSLTGPKETQYF. The CDR3 coding sequence is TGCGCCGGCAGCTTGACTGGGCCAAAAGAGACCCAGTACTTC. This sequence joins TRBV5-1 and TRBJ2-5; D remains ambiguous. This CDR3 has 14 amino acids. In germline, CDR1 is SGHRS, CDR2 YFSETQ.